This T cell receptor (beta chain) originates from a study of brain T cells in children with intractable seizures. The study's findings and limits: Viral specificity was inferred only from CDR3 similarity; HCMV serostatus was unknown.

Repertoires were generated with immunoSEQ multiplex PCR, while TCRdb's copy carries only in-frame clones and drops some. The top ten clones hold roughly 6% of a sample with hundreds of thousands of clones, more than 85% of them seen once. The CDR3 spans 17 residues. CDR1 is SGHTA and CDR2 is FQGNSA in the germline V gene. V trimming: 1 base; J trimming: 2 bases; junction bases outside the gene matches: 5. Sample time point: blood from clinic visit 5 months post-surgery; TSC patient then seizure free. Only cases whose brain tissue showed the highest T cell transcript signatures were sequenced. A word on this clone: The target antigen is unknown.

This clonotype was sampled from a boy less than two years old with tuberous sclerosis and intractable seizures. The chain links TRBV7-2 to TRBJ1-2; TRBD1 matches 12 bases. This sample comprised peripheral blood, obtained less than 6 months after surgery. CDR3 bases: TGTGCCAGCAGCTTAGTCGGGGGACAGGGGGCAAACTATGGCTACACCTTC. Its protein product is CASSLVGGQGANYGYTF. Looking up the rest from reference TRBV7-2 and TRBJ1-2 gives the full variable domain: GAGVSQSPSNKVTEKGKDVELRCDPISGHTALYWYRQSLGQGLEFLIYFQGNSAPDKSGLPSDRFSAERTGGSVSTLTIQRTQQEDSAVYLCASSLVGGQGANYGYTFGSGTRLTVV.